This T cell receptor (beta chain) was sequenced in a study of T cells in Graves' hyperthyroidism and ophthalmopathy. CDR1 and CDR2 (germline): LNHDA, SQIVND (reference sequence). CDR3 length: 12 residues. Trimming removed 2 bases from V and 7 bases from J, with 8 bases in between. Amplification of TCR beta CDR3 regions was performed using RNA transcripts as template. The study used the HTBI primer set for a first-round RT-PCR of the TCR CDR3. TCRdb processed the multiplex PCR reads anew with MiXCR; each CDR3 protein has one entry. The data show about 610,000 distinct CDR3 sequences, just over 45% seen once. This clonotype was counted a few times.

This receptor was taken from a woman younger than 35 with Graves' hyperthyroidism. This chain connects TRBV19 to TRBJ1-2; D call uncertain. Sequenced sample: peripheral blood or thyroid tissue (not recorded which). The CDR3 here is CASSITGFGYTF. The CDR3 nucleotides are TGTGCCAGTAGTATAACCGGGTTTGGCTACACCTTC.